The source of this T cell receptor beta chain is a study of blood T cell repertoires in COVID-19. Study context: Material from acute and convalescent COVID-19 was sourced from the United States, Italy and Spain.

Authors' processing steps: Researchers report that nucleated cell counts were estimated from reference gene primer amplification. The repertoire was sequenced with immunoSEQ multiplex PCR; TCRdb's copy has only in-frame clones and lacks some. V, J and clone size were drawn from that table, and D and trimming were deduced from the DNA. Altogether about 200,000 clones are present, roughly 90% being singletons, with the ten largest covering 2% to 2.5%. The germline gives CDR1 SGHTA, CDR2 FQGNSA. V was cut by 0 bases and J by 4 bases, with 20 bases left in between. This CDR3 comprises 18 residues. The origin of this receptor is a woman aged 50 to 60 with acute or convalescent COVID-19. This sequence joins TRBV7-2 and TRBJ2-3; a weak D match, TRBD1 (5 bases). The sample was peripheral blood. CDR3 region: CASSLAFTTPRGPDTQYF. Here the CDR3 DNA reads TGTGCCAGCAGCTTAGCGTTTACTACTCCAAGGGGTCCAGATACGCAGTATTTT.